The 25 T cell receptor beta chains in this list originate from one sample, sequenced in a study of siplizumab effects on memory and regulatory T cells. The method was immunoSEQ multiplex PCR; TCRdb's version includes in-frame clones alone and lacks a portion of them. The sample lists tens of thousands of clones, roughly 78% occurring once. Sequenced material: memory CD4+ T cells sorted from blood. Every receptor here comes from a human donor in good health.

This chain uses TRBV7-3 with TRBJ1-2; 8 positions match TRBD1. Germline values: CDR1 SGHTA, CDR2 FQGTGA. This CDR3 has 18 amino acids. V shed 5 bases and J 5 bases; nucleotides not matched to a gene: 19. In nucleotides, the CDR3 is TGTGCCAGCAGCACGGTTTCGGGACTTCAACAGGGGGTGTATGGCTACACCTTC. Translating gives CASSTVSGLQQGVYGYTF.

V is TRBV7-2 and J is TRBJ1-2; 9 bases match TRBD1. CDR3 length equals 15 residues. The J segment lost 5 bases and the V segment lost 5 bases, leaving 9 bases of the junction unmatched. Germline lookup yields CDR1 SGHTA and CDR2 FQGNSA. CDR3: CASSRHTGGAYGYTF. The CDR3, as DNA: TGTGCCAGCAGCCGACACACAGGGGGCGCTTATGGCTACACCTTC.

This chain uses TRBV7-2 with TRBJ1-2; possibly TRBD1 for D (6 bases). The CDR3 sequence is 14 residues long. The V gene lost 1 base and the J gene lost 7 bases, with 13 bases spanning the gap. Per the germline V gene, CDR1 is SGHTA and CDR2 is FQGNSA. In nucleotides, the CDR3 is TGTGCCAGCAGCTTAGATTCGGGGGCGGGTGGCTACACCTTC. Its protein product is CASSLDSGAGGYTF.

This chain joins TRBV2 and TRBJ2-5; 11 bases fit TRBD2. The germline gives CDR1 SNHLY, CDR2 FYNNEI. The CDR3 is 15 amino acids. J was trimmed by 1 base and V by 7 bases; bases with no gene match: 5. The CDR3 region is CASTRTSGSQETQYF. DNA for the CDR3: TGTGCCAGCACCCGGACTAGCGGGTCCCAAGAGACCCAGTACTTC.

V gene TRBV18 combines with J gene TRBJ2-7, with D perhaps matching TRBD2 (6 bases). Germline-derived CDR1 and CDR2 are KGHSH and LQKENI. V lost 5 bases, J lost 1 base, and 12 bases lay in between. CDR3 length: 14 residues. This CDR3 reads CASSSQGGSYEQYF. The CDR3 region has the DNA TGTGCCAGCTCATCTCAGGGAGGTTCCTACGAGCAGTACTTC. The full variable domain, rest sourced from reference TRBV18 and TRBJ2-7, is NAGVMQNPRHLVRRRGQEARLRCSPMKGHSHVYWYRQLPEEGLKFMVYLQKENIIDESGMPKERFSAEFPKEGPSILRIQQVVRGDSAAYFCASSSQGGSYEQYFGPGTRLTVT.

The V and J genes are TRBV19 and TRBJ2-1; 7 bases align to TRBD2. The germline V gene has CDR1 LNHDA and CDR2 SQIVND (reference sequence). The junction had 13 bases not matched to a gene; V was cut back by 0 bases and J by 5 bases. The length of the CDR3 is 18 residues. CDR3 nucleotides: TGTGCCAGTAGTATAGATCTCTCGGGGGGTAAGTGGGACAATGAGCAGTTCTTC. This sequence encodes CASSIDLSGGKWDNEQFF.

V usage is TRBV10-3 and J usage is TRBJ2-5; the match to TRBD2 covers 7 bases. The CDR3 runs 16 residues. The germline gives CDR1 ENHRY, CDR2 SYGVKD. The V and J ends lost 8 bases and 4 bases, in that order; junction bases with no gene match: 16. The CDR3 region has the DNA TGTGCCATCTCGTTGAGCGGACTAGATGTCGGAGAGACCCAGTACTTC. This translates into CAISLSGLDVGETQYF.

V is TRBV25-1 and J is TRBJ2-1; a possible D gene is TRBD2 (6 bases). Deletions cut 5 bases from V and 2 bases from J, with 13 bases between. From germline, CDR1 is MGHDK and CDR2 SYGVNS. This CDR3 contains 15 residues. The CDR3: CASSPQWGAYNEQFF. The CDR3 DNA reads as TGTGCCAGCAGTCCCCAATGGGGGGCCTACAATGAGCAGTTCTTC.

J is TRBJ2-3 and V is TRBV11-2; a possible D gene is TRBD1 (6 bases). CDR1 is SGHAT, CDR2 FQNNGV, per germline. V lost 0 bases and J 2 bases, leaving 12 bases between the germline ends. The CDR3 length is 16 residues. The CDR3 nucleotides are TGTGCCAGCAGCTTAGATATGGGGGCAGCCACAGATACGCAGTATTTT. The encoded protein is CASSLDMGAATDTQYF.

The chain carries TRBV5-6 and TRBJ2-7; 8 bases are a match to TRBD1. The J segment lost 3 bases and the V segment lost 3 bases, leaving 8 bases of the junction unmatched. The CDR3 has 15 residues. Germline V gene sequence: CDR1 SGHDT, CDR2 YYEEEE. The CDR3 DNA follows: TGTGCCAGCAGCTCCAGCCGGGACAGGTACTACGAGCAGTACTTC. It encodes CASSSSRDRYYEQYF.

The V call is TRBV27, the J call TRBJ2-4; 9 positions match TRBD1. The germline V gene has CDR1 MNHEY and CDR2 SMNVEV (reference sequence). This CDR3 has 14 amino acids. Trimming at V came to 4 bases and at J to 9 bases, leaving 7 bases not matched to a gene. CDR3 residues: CASSWGTGSSIQYF. The CDR3 bases are TGTGCCAGCAGTTGGGGGACAGGGTCGAGCATTCAGTACTTC.

DNA for the CDR3: TGCGCCAGCAGCCAAGGGAGAGACAGAAACTATGGCTACACCTTC. Protein: CASSQGRDRNYGYTF. This chain links TRBV4-1 with TRBJ1-2; D perhaps matches TRBD1 (5 bases). Germline V gene lookup returns CDR1 MGHRA and CDR2 YSYEKL. The ends were cut back, 1 base at V and 2 bases at J, with 11 bases in the middle. The CDR3 totals 15 residues.

The gene calls are TRBV28 and TRBJ2-5; the D gene could be TRBD1 or TRBD2 (5 bases each). The CDR3 loop spans 13 amino acids. The V gene's germline CDR1 is MDHEN and CDR2 SYDVKM. The V and J ends lost 10 bases and 5 bases respectively, with 17 bases between them. The CDR3 DNA follows: TGTGCCACCGCCGAGGGGCGGCGGGAGACCCAGTACTTC. Translation: CATAEGRRETQYF.

This chain uses TRBV5-6 with TRBJ1-2; D gene uncertain. The germline gives CDR1 SGHDT, CDR2 YYEEEE. V lost 1 base to trimming and J lost 3 bases, with 10 bases between them. The CDR3 loop spans 14 amino acids. The CDR3 region is CASSLSGGDYGYTF. CDR3 bases: TGTGCCAGCAGCTTGTCAGGTGGGGACTATGGCTACACCTTC.

This chain uses TRBV5-4 with TRBJ2-5, with D unresolved. The germline V gene encodes CDR1 SGHNT and CDR2 YYREEE (reference sequence). V was trimmed by 0 bases and J by 4 bases, leaving 13 bases between them. The CDR3 runs 15 residues. Here the CDR3 reads CASSLDPGKRETQYF. CDR3 DNA sequence: TGTGCCAGCAGCTTGGACCCCGGAAAAAGAGAGACCCAGTACTTC.

This clone was seen a handful of times. This chain connects TRBV7-3 to TRBJ1-1, with D possibly being TRBD1 (5 bases). Trimming pared 7 bases from V and 3 bases from J, leaving 15 bases between. Germline V gives CDR1 SGHTA, CDR2 FQGTGA. CDR3 length equals 14 residues. The CDR3 bases are TGTGCCAGCAAGTTCATCAGGGAAGACACTGAAGCTTTCTTT. Its protein product is CASKFIREDTEAFF.

This clone was seen only once. The chain is built from TRBV2 and TRBJ1-2; TRBD1 is a possible D gene (5 bases). Germline CDR1 is SNHLY and CDR2 is FYNNEI. V gave up 6 bases and J gave up 1 base, with 15 bases separating them. This CDR3 region has 15 residues. The chain's CDR3 is CASRLDSFLNYGYTF. DNA for the CDR3: TGTGCCAGCAGGCTAGACAGTTTCCTTAACTATGGCTACACCTTC.

V and J are TRBV7-2 and TRBJ1-2; a possible D gene is TRBD1 (5 bases). V was cut by 1 base and J by 6 bases, with 9 bases left in between. Germline loops: CDR1 SGHTA, CDR2 FQGNSA. The CDR3 consists of 13 residues. The CDR3 coding sequence is TGTGCCAGCAGCTTAGTCAGGGCGGATGGCTACACCTTC. Its translation: CASSLVRADGYTF.

CDR3 nucleotide sequence: TGTGCCAGCAGCTTGGCTAGCGTAGAGACCCAGTACTTC. Amino acid sequence: CASSLASVETQYF. The chain couples TRBV5-4 to TRBJ2-5; D might be TRBD2 (6 bases). Per germline, CDR1 SGHNT and CDR2 YYREEE (reference sequence). The CDR3 covers 13 residues. V shed 0 bases and J shed 4 bases, with 7 bases lying between them.

The chain is built from TRBV9 and TRBJ2-1, with D uncertain. V lost 3 bases and J lost 5, with 9 bases in between. The germline V gene has CDR1 SGDLS and CDR2 YYNGEE. CDR3 length: 13 residues. The CDR3 DNA follows: TGTGCCAGCAGCGCCCTCGATAACAATGAGCAGTTCTTC. This codes for CASSALDNNEQFF. Using reference TRBV9 and TRBJ2-1 for the parts outside the CDR3, the full variable domain is DSGVTQTPKHLITATGQRVTLRCSPRSGDLSVYWYQQSLDQGLQFLIQYYNGEERAKGNILERFSAQQFPDLHSELNLSSLELGDSALYFCASSALDNNEQFFGPGTRLTVL.

J is TRBJ1-4 and V is TRBV6-1; D unclear. The ends were cut back, 4 bases at V and 0 bases at J, with 9 bases in the middle. The length of the CDR3 is 15 residues. Germline V gene data show CDR1 as MNHNS and CDR2 as SASEGT. In DNA form, the CDR3 reads TGTGCCAGCAGTGCGGCTCAGTCAACTAATGAAAAACTGTTTTTT. It encodes CASSAAQSTNEKLFF.

The chain joins TRBV5-4 to TRBJ2-3; 8 nucleotides line up with TRBD1. Germline V gives CDR1 SGHNT, CDR2 YYREEE (reference sequence). The CDR3 runs to 16 residues. Germline trimming cut 0 bases from V and 1 base from J; bases unmatched to any gene: 4. This CDR3 reads CASSLGGQGRTDTQYF. CDR3 nucleotide sequence: TGTGCCAGCAGCTTGGGAGGACAGGGTCGCACAGATACGCAGTATTTT.

The chain employs TRBV4-3 and TRBJ2-7, with a weak D call TRBD1 (6 bases). The V gene's germline CDR1 is LGHNA and CDR2 YSLEER. Trimming shortened V by 2 bases and J by 4 bases, and 12 bases separated the two germline ends. The CDR3 is made up of 14 amino acids. This CDR3 reads CASSQWGQGYEQYF. Here the CDR3 DNA reads TGCGCCAGCAGCCAATGGGGTCAGGGGTACGAGCAGTACTTC.

The chain has TRBV7-3 and TRBJ1-3; D not resolved. This CDR3 contains 15 residues. The germline CDR1 and CDR2 sequences are SGHTA and FQGTGA. V dropped 0 bases and J dropped 0 bases, with 6 bases sitting between them. CDR3 bases: TGTGCCAGCAGCTTAACAGCGGGCTCTGGAAACACCATATATTTT. Encoded protein: CASSLTAGSGNTIYF.

The sample holds a few counts of this clone. The chain combines TRBV4-2 with TRBJ1-2; D is uncertain. The CDR3 is 15 residues long. CDR1 and CDR2 from the germline V gene are LGHNA and YNFKEQ. Between the trimmed V and J ends, which lost 1 base and 2 bases, there was a span of 11 bases. The CDR3 DNA follows: TGTGCCAGCAGCCAAGTGTCGGGTTCCAACTATGGCTACACCTTC. Translation gives CASSQVSGSNYGYTF.